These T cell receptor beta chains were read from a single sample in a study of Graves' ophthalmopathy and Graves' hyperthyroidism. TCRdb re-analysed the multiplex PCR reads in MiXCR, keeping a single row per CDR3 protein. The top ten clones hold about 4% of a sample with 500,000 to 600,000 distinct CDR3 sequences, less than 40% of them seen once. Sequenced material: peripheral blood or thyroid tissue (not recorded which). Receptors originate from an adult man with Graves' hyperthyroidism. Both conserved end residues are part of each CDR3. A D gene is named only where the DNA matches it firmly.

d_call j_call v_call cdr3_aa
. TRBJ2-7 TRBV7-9 CASSVQYNEQYF
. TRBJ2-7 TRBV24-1 CATSDPYSGAYEQYF
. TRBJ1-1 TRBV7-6 CASSFYICSALTGRSGTEAFF
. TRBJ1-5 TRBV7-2 CASSWGVDQPQHF
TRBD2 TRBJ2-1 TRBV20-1 CSAQGLAVYSEQFF
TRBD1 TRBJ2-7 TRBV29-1 CSVTGTVDSYEQYF
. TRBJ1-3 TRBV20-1 CSARDKFSYGYTIYF
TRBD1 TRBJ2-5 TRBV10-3 CAISEGQGKETQYF
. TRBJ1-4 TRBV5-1 CASSLGVATNEKLFF
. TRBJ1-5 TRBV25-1 CASSEYRSASQGRHDNQPQHF
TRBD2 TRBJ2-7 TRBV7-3 CASSPQTSGTSFYEQYF
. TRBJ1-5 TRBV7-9 CASSPTQDRFDSNQPQHF
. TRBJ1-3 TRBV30 CAFAKGAGGNTIYF
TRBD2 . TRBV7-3 CASSPTGGGRNEQFF
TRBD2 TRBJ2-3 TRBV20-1 CSATRLAGVADTQYF
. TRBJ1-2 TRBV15 CATSRDRRGNYGYTF
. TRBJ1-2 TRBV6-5 CASSYHPTGFDYGYTF
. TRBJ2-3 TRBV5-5 CASSLVTPTDTQYF
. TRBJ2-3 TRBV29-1 CSGRFTDTQYF
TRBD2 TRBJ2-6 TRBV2 CASSPLAGNTGANVLTF
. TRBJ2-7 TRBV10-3 CAISEGRNYPHEQYF
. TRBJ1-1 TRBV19 CASSVGQGNTEAFF
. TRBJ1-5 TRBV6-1 CASSEGGLLGNQPQHF
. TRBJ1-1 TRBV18 CASSPVGGESEAFF
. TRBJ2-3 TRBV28 CASSLTTGPTDTQYF
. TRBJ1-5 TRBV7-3 CASSYGTGSNQPQHF
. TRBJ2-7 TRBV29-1 CSVVPRAYEQYF
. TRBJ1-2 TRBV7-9 CASSQDRGDSYGYTF
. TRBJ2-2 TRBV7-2 CASSLDRVGPNTGELFF
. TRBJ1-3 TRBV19 CASSIASQASSGNTIYF
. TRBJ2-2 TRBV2 CASSVSRDTGELFF